The T cell receptor beta chain under discussion was sequenced for a study of molecular identifiers for immune sequencing clone quantification. The study's findings and limits: Whereas clones above 20 RNA copies held under 1% of naive-cell molecules, they held over 98% of effector molecules.

Previously described methods and listed TCR primers were employed for the bulk TCR libraries. A single record per CDR3 protein comes from TCRdb applying MiXCR to the PCR reads. The sample has under 800,000 distinct CDR3 sequences, 25% seen once. In the case of this clonotype: Its antigen is as yet unknown.

CDR3 length: 15 amino acids. With 6 bases clipped from V and 2 bases from J, the junction kept 5 bases outside the gene matches. This chain uses TRBV12-3 or TRBV12-4 with TRBJ2-1; 9 bases fit TRBD1. The clonotype was recovered from a human donor in good health. Some libraries in this study had Jurkat cell RNA spiked in. The sample comprised naive CD8+ T cells from blood, with Jurkat cell RNA spiked in. Subset: FACS-sorted CD8+CD4-CCR7+CD45RA+ naive T cells. CDR3 amino acids: CASSPGQGPYNEQFF. The CDR3 DNA is TGTGCCAGCAGCCCGGGACAGGGCCCCTACAATGAGCAGTTCTTC.